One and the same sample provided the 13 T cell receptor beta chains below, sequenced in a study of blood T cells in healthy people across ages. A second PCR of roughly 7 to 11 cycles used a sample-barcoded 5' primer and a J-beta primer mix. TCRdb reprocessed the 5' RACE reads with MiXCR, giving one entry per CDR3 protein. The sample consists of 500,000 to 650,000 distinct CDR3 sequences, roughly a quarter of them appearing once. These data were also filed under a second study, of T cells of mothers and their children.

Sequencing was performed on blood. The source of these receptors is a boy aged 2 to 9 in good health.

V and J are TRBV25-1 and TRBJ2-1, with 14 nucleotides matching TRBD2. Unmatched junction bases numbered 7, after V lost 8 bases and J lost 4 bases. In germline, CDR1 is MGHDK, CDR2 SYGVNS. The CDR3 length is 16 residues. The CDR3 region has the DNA TGTGCCAGCGGCGGGACTAGCGGGAGCGAATACAATGAGCAGTTCTTC. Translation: CASGGTSGSEYNEQFF.

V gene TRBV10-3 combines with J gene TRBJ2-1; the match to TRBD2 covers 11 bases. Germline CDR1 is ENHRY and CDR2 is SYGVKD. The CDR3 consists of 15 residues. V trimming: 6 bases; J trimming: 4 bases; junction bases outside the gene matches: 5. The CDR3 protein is CAIRAGTSGYNEQFF. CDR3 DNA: TGTGCCATCAGAGCCGGGACTAGCGGTTACAATGAGCAGTTCTTC.

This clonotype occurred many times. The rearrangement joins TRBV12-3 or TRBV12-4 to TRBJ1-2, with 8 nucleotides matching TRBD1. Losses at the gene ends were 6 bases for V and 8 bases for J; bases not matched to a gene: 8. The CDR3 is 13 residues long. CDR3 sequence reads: CASSLGQGGGYTF. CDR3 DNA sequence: TGTGCCAGCAGCCTAGGACAGGGAGGAGGCTACACCTTC.

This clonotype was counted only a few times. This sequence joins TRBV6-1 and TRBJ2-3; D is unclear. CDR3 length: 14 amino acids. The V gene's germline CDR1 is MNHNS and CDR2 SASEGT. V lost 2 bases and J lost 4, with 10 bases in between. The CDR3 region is CASSESGFPDTQYF. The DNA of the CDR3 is TGTGCCAGCAGTGAATCTGGGTTTCCAGATACGCAGTATTTT.

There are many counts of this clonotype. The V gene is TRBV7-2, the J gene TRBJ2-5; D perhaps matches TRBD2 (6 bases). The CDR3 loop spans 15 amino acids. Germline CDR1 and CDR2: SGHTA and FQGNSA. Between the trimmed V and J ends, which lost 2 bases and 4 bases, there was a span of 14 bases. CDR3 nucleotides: TGTGCCAGCAGCTTATGGCTAGCGAAAGGAGAGACCCAGTACTTC. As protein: CASSLWLAKGETQYF.

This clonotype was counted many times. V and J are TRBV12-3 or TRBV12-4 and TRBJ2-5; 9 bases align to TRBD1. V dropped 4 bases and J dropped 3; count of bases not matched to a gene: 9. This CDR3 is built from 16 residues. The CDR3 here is CASSYSGTGREETQYF. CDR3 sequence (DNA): TGTGCCAGCAGTTATTCGGGGACAGGGCGGGAAGAGACCCAGTACTTC.

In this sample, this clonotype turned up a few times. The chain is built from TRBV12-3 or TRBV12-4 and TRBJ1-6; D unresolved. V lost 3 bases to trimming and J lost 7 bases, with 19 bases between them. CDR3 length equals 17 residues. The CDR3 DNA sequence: TGTGCCAGCAGTTTCTCAAGTGGACGAGTCTTGAATTCACCCCTCCACTTT. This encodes CASSFSSGRVLNSPLHF.

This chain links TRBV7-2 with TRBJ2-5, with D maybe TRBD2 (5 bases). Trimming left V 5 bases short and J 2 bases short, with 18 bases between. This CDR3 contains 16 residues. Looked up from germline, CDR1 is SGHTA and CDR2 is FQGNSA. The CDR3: CASSPRATQQQETQYF. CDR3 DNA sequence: TGTGCCAGCAGCCCGAGGGCCACCCAACAACAAGAGACCCAGTACTTC.

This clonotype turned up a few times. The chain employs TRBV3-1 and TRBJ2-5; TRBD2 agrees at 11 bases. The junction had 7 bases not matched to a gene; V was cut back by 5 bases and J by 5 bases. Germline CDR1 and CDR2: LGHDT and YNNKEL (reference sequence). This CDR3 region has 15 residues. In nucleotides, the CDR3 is TGTGCCAGCAGCACTAGCGGGGGCCTGGCGGAGACCCAGTACTTC. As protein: CASSTSGGLAETQYF.

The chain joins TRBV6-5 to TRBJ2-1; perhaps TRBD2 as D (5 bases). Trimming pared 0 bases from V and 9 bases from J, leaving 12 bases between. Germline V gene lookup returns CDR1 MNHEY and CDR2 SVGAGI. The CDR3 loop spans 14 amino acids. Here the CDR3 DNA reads TGTGCCAGCAGTTACTCGCGAGGGTGGGTTGAGCAGTTCTTC. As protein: CASSYSRGWVEQFF.

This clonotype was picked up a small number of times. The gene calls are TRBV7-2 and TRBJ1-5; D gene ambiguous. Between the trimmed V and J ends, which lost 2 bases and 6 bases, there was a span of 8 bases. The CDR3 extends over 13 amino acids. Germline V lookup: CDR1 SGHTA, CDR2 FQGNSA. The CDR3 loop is CASSLSVGQPQHF. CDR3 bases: TGTGCCAGCAGCTTAAGCGTAGGTCAGCCCCAGCATTTT.

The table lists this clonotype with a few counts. The CDR3 sequence: CASSRTGNELHF. The CDR3 DNA sequence: TGCGCCAGCAGCAGAACAGGGAACGAACTCCACTTT. The chain employs TRBV5-1 and TRBJ1-6; a weak D match, TRBD1 (6 bases). Trimming cost V 4 bases and J 16 bases, with 15 bases left between them. CDR1 is SGHRS, CDR2 YFSETQ, per germline. The CDR3 has 12 amino acids.

The CDR3 loop reads CASTGTFQETQYF. The CDR3 DNA sequence: TGTGCCAGTACCGGGACTTTCCAAGAGACCCAGTACTTC. The chain uses TRBV2 and TRBJ2-5; a weak D match, TRBD2 (6 bases). In germline, CDR1 is SNHLY, CDR2 FYNNEI. This CDR3 is 13 amino acids long. Trimming took 9 bases from V and 1 from J, leaving 12 bases between them.